Sequencing of this T cell receptor (beta chain) was carried out in a study of CD8 T cells in ankylosing spondylitis. Overall study results and limits: For ankylosing spondylitis blood, a TCR beta motif of about 8 highly homologous variants appeared characteristic.

Trimming cost V 4 bases and J 8 bases; bases outside gene matches: 6. CDR3 length equals 12 residues. Germline-derived CDR1 and CDR2 are SQVTM and ANQGSEA. This clonotype was recorded at least ten times. The antigen remains undetermined. TCRdb itself ran the 5' RACE reads through MiXCR, one entry per CDR3 protein. The sample yields fewer than 550,000 distinct CDR3 sequences, about 5.2% seen once. Material for sequencing was blood, either unsorted or a sorted T cell fraction (not recorded which). The chain combines TRBV29-1 with TRBJ1-2; 8 bases agree with TRBD1. The TCR was taken from a male donor with ankylosing spondylitis. The CDR3 DNA follows: TGCAGCGTTGGCAAACAGGGGGGGGGCTACACCTTC. This encodes CSVGKQGGGYTF.